A selection of T cell receptor beta chains follows, all from one sample in a study of blood T cell repertoires in COVID-19. Profiled with immunoSEQ multiplex PCR; TCRdb holds only in-frame clones, not every one. There are about 120,000 clones in the sample; around four fifths occur only once, and 12% lies in the top ten. Sequencing used peripheral blood. The receptors were gathered from a human donor in a cohort sampled during active COVID-19. The CDR3 runs from the conserved cysteine through the conserved F or W. The D gene is left open where the match is weak.

D gene,J gene,V gene,CDR3 protein
TRBD2,TRBJ2-3,TRBV19,CASSSGGAADTQYF
-,TRBJ2-5,TRBV20-1,CSASVQMETQYF
TRBD2,TRBJ2-1,TRBV5-1,CASSSTSGGLTNEQFF
TRBD2,TRBJ2-4,TRBV4-1,CASSPGTSGGRNIQYF
-,TRBJ2-1,TRBV19,CASTPGGLYNEQFF
TRBD1,TRBJ1-2,TRBV25-1,CASSDPGQKGYTF
-,TRBJ2-7,TRBV6-5,CASSYSDRPYYEQYF
-,TRBJ2-7,TRBV13,CASSGPGGNSYEQYF
-,TRBJ2-2,TRBV11-3,CASSLEGAKELFF
-,TRBJ1-6,TRBV19,CASSIVYRDNSPLHF
TRBD1,TRBJ1-6,TRBV28,CASSFGTGGFYNSPLHF
-,TRBJ2-1,TRBV29-1,CSVEGTGYNEQFF
TRBD2,TRBJ2-3,TRBV3-1/TRBV3-2,CASSKSGASTDTQYF
-,TRBJ1-4,TRBV12-3/TRBV12-4,CASSFTRVGLFF
TRBD1,TRBJ1-1,TRBV19,CASSIAGQTNTEAFF
TRBD1,TRBJ1-2,TRBV12-5,CASGSTGGHLHYTNYRYTF
TRBD1,TRBJ2-2,TRBV19,CASLGTGGTGELFF
-,TRBJ1-4,TRBV11-2,CASRQTGSTNEKLFF
-,TRBJ2-1,TRBV5-1,CASSLEPDSSYNEQFF
-,TRBJ1-1,TRBV7-2,CASSLRSERGEAFF
-,TRBJ1-1,TRBV6-5,CATFLAMGASEAFF
TRBD1,TRBJ2-3,TRBV5-6,CASSLGETGQPTDTQYF
-,TRBJ1-2,TRBV7-2,CASSLDKNYGYTF
-,TRBJ2-7,TRBV6-5,CASSYSGDTVGEQYF
TRBD2,TRBJ2-3,TRBV7-2,CASSFIAGGPVTDTQYF
TRBD1,TRBJ1-5,TRBV6-2/TRBV6-3,CASSYAQGARSNQPQHF
TRBD2,TRBJ2-3,TRBV5-1,CASSTSGGGTDTQYF
TRBD1,TRBJ1-1,TRBV5-1,CASNRQGGSTEAFF
-,TRBJ2-7,TRBV21-1,CASSKASGGPYEQYF
-,TRBJ1-6,TRBV7-2,CASSLARSSSYNSPLHF
TRBD1,TRBJ2-5,TRBV6-5,CASSWGQGYQETQYF
-,TRBJ1-2,TRBV2,CASSEAPQGYGYTF
TRBD1,TRBJ1-2,TRBV5-4,CASSLGQGNYGYTF
-,TRBJ2-7,TRBV6-1,CASSEQQGYVDEQYF
-,TRBJ1-3,TRBV5-1,CASSATGTSGNTIYF
-,TRBJ1-1,TRBV5-1,CASSLGVTEAFF
TRBD1,TRBJ2-7,TRBV29-1,CSVTTPGQGAGEQYF
-,TRBJ2-1,TRBV7-8,CASSLPIGDEQFF
-,TRBJ2-7,TRBV4-1,CASSQDLDPSGEQYF
-,TRBJ2-2,TRBV6-5,CASSWANTGELFF
TRBD1,TRBJ1-1,TRBV19,CAIPHSTGCTEAFF
-,TRBJ1-3,TRBV5-1,CASSLNPSPENTIYF
TRBD1,TRBJ2-2,TRBV19,CASSSQGAAGELFF
TRBD1,TRBJ1-1,TRBV28,CASTRQGLGEAFF
-,TRBJ1-1,TRBV9,CASSGEGGVRNTEAFF
-,TRBJ1-5,TRBV14,CASSQSGNQPQHF
TRBD1,TRBJ1-5,TRBV19,CASSIGTANQPQHF
-,TRBJ2-7,TRBV7-2,CASSLDPGVYEQYF
TRBD1,TRBJ1-2,TRBV7-9,CASSFSSGTETYGYTF
-,TRBJ2-2,TRBV19,CASSGQGNTGELFF
-,TRBJ2-3,TRBV28,CASSFLGDTQYF
TRBD2,TRBJ2-7,TRBV7-6,CASSLPLGLAGNPYEQYF
-,TRBJ1-4,TRBV6-6,CALGTSRKLFF
-,TRBJ2-3,TRBV6-2/TRBV6-3,CASSYGGTSPSTDTQYF
TRBD1,TRBJ2-3,TRBV5-4,CASSPGQLTDTQYF
-,TRBJ1-3,TRBV6-5,CASSPLRDSGNTIYF